This TCR beta chain was retrieved from a study of glioma-infiltrating T cells. Overall study results and limits: Tissue-blood divergence was below expectation in non-neoplastic patients, above in gliomas.

With regard to this clonotype: Its antigen is undetermined. An end of the junction does not agree with germline; a read error may underlie this.

CDR3 length: 15 amino acids. CDR1 is SEHNR, CDR2 FQNEAQ, per germline (reference sequence). The iRepertoire nested amplicon-rescue multiplex PCR amplified TCR alpha and beta CDR3s from RNA. TCRdb re-derived calls from the multiplex PCR reads in MiXCR, one entry per CDR3 protein. The profile shows about 400,000 distinct CDR3 sequences, 41% of them singletons. V usage is TRBV7-9 and J usage is TRBJ1-1, with D tentatively TRBD1 (5 bases). This TCR derives from a human donor with low-grade glioma or glioblastoma, undergoing nonglioma brain surgery, or in good health (not recorded which). The source material was glioma tissue, nonneoplastic brain tissue, or PBMCs (not recorded which). The CDR3 loop reads CVSSLAPGRNTEAFF. The DNA of the CDR3 is TGTGTCAGCAGCTTAGCCCCAGGGAGGAACACTGAAGCTTTCTTT.